The sequence of this T cell receptor beta chain was determined in a study of cytomegalovirus exposure and HLA in healthy donors. Broader study findings: Most TCR sequences showed up rarely, but some public TCRs showed up in many donors. It was about 150 TCR beta chains that were listed as cytomegalovirus-associated. Most of the TCR beta V segments (in an earlier analysis) were productive either about 87% or about 30% of the time. The study carried out a later analysis of TCR beta sequences. It associated approximately 17,000 of them with specific HLA alleles at a false discovery rate of 0.05.

In germline, CDR1 is SGHRS, CDR2 YFSETQ. V shed 4 bases and J shed 2 bases, with 14 bases lying between them. The CDR3 is 15 residues long. Use of 60 Vbeta and 13 Jbeta primers characterized the PCR. Clones were sequenced by immunoSEQ multiplex PCR, and TCRdb holds only the in-frame ones, with some missing. The table has about 100,000 clones, approximately 73% seen once. Concerning this clone: What it binds is not known.

The sequenced material came from PBMCs. The chain couples TRBV5-1 to TRBJ2-3; D remains ambiguous. The source is a man aged 25-45 years in good health and CMV-seronegative. The CDR3 DNA follows: TGCGCCAGCAGCCAGGCCGCCTTTGACACAGATACGCAGTATTTT. This sequence encodes CASSQAAFDTDTQYF.